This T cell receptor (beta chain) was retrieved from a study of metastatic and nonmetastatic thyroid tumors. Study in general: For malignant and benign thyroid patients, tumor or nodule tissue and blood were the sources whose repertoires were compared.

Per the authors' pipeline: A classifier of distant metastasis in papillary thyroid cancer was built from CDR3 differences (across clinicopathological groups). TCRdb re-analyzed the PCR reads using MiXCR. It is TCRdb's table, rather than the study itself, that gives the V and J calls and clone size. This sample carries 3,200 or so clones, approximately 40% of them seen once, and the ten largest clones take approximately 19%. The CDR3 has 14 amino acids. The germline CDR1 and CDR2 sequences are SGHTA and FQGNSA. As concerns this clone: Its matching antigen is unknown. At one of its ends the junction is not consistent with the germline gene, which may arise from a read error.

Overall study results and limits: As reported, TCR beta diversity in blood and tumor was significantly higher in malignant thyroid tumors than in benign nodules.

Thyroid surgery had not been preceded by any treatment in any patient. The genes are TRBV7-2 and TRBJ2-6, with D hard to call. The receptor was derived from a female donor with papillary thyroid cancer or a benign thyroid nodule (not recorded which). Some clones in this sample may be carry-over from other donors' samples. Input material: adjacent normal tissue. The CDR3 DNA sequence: TGTGCCACCAGCCGTACTACGGGGGCCAACGTCCTGACTTTC. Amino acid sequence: CATSRTTGANVLTF.